This T cell receptor beta chain was identified during a study of cytomegalovirus exposure and HLA in healthy donors. Regarding the study as a whole: Later work found most CMV-associated TCR beta chains apparently HLA-restricted.

Comment on this clone: What it binds is not known. A read error may produce the germline difference seen at one junction end.

Regarding donors, all were healthy bone marrow donors. This PCR relied on a set of 60 Vbeta primers and 13 Jbeta primers. Original analysis: An analysis performed later counted about 80 million unique TCR beta chains (approximately 10 million of them shared). Measured with immunoSEQ multiplex PCR; TCRdb has only the in-frame clones, and not every one. That table gives V, J and clone size, and the DNA gave D and trimming. This repertoire shows some 100,000 clones, roughly three quarters found once; its top ten account for approximately 4.2%. The CDR3 sequence is 18 residues long. From germline, CDR1 is LGHNA and CDR2 YNFKEQ.

The V and J genes are TRBV4-2 and TRBJ2-6; possibly TRBD2 for D (6 bases). Sequences were obtained from PBMCs. This receptor was identified in a female donor in good health and CMV-seropositive. Written as DNA, the CDR3 is TGTGCCAGCAGCCAAGATCGTCGGGGGAGCTCTGGGGCCAACGGCCTGACTTTC. This sequence encodes CASSQDRRGSSGANGLTF.